This record looks at one T cell receptor beta chain sequence and its context. Its antigen is currently not known. No per-base quality is available; no much larger clone lies one base away. The data derive from a study of blood T cell repertoires in COVID-19 (dated by TCRdb to between 2020 and 2021). Study-level background: The collaborator samples originated in the United States, Italy and Spain and spanned the acute and convalescent phases of COVID-19. Subjects who had been exposed to COVID-19, were actively infected with it, or had recovered from it provided the deeply sampled blood TCRbeta repertoires that made up the dataset. Samples came from the ongoing ImmuneRACE study (first 160 participants) plus 1,254 subjects from 6 global collaborators. The prospective study material was composed of cDNA or gDNA derived from T cells, B-cell-depleted T cells, or PBMCs. The repertoires were released in a freely available public database intended as a resource for research on the immune response to SARS-CoV-2. HLA class I and class II types, where available, came from metadata supplied by the sample provider rather than from assay-based typing. The sample metadata nearly always contained a de-identified subject ID, COVID-19 status, age in years and sex. Summary of the overall study and its limitations: Clinical and demographic metadata were provided uncurated, with the amount varying by source and participant.

Another Seattle source contributed samples from volunteer blood donors who had recovered from COVID-19. Whole blood was collected in K2EDTA tubes by collaborating institutions according to the institutions' own protocols. For TCRbeta analysis, collaborators shipped samples as frozen whole blood, isolated PBMCs, or DNA extracted from either of those sample types. CDR1 and CDR2 (SNHLY, FYNNEI) derive from the germline V gene. From the cysteine through the phenylalanine, the CDR3 covers 14 amino acids. Kept here is only the CDR3 DNA, which spans 42 bases and is read in frame from base 1. V was cut back by 6 bases and J by 3 bases, leaving a gap of 12 bases between them. The immunoSEQ Assay, a bias-controlled multiplex PCR, was used to amplify TCRbeta CDR3 regions from genomic DNA. The original methods were these. The number of nucleated cells in each sample was estimated by amplification of reference gene primers within the assay. To quantify the absolute abundance of each unique TCRbeta CDR3 rearrangement, sequence reads were collapsed and filtered. For each sample, productive Simpson clonality was calculated as the square root of Simpson's diversity index over productive rearrangements. Not all clones reach the TCRdb copy of this immuneACCESS table, which keeps in-frame sequences only. Checked studies attribute under half of the gap to unresolved V genes and leave the rest unexplained. The DNA was the basis for D and trimming; V, J and clone size are from that table. The sample table shows under 250,000 clones, and about four fifths are seen once. About 1.5% of the sample goes to the ten largest clones.

The receptor was isolated from a woman aged 40 to 55 who had recovered from COVID-19. The chain uses TRBV2 and TRBJ1-5, with TRBD1 perhaps the D gene, on 6 matching bases. Sequencing input: peripheral blood. The CDR3: CASSEGVYNQPQHF. The DNA sequence is as follows: TGTGCCAGCAGCGAGGGGGTCTACAATCAGCCCCAGCATTTT.